What follows describes a single T cell receptor beta chain. Its antigen is not identified. Germline CDR1 and CDR2: MNHEY and SVGAGI. The CDR3 totals 16 residues. Trimming took 0 bases from V and 10 from J; bases not matched to a gene: 5. Investigators reverse transcribed all isolated RNA, so they sequenced expressed TCRB transcripts. Method: immunoSEQ multiplex PCR; TCRdb's copy keeps in-frame clones and lacks some. The data show 250,000 to 300,000 clones, approximately 25% seen once. This specimen comes from a study of beta chain features in type 1 diabetes. About the research overall: In age, gender and cell yields, patients were similar to healthy donors. Findings of the study overall: Patients' naive, central memory and regulatory TCRB repertoires appeared more alike than those of healthy donors. Type 1 diabetes patients had moderately but significantly shorter TCRB CDR3s in all four CD4+ subsets. A pattern of fewer insertions and more deletions at VDJ junctions was seen in type 1 diabetes patients.

V is TRBV6-5 and J is TRBJ2-1; 14 bases line up with TRBD2. Sequenced material: naive CD4+ T cells from blood. This clonotype was sampled from a woman in her twenties or thirties with type 1 diabetes. As DNA, the CDR3 is TGTGCCAGCAGTTACTCAGGACTAGCGGGAGGCCCGGAGCAGTTCTTC. It codes for CASSYSGLAGGPEQFF.